What follows describes a single TCR beta chain. What it binds is not known. This sample was taken from a study of cytomegalovirus exposure and HLA in healthy donors. V was pared by 0 bases and J by 8 bases, with 6 bases of the junction left unmatched. From germline, CDR1 is SGDLS and CDR2 YYNGEE. This CDR3 has 15 amino acids. Whole-study results and caveats: In vitro data verified a few CMV-associated chains as specific for CMV antigens. Later analysis placed DRB1 highest and HLA-C lowest in TCR association rates, which differed by HLA locus. Accurate predictions that matched the HLA-A and HLA-B alleles of most subjects were reportedly made from TCR beta sequences.

With 60 Vbeta and 13 Jbeta primers, the PCR was carried out. The protocol was immunoSEQ multiplex PCR, while the TCRdb copy is restricted to in-frame clones and leaves out a portion. This sample contains about 40,000 clones. The sequenced sample consisted of PBMCs. This TCR came from a human donor in good health. The chain carries TRBV9 and TRBJ1-4; 8 bases are a match to TRBD1. CDR3 nucleotides: TGTGCCAGCAGCGTAGGTGTACAGGGGGACGAAAAACTGTTTTTT. As protein: CASSVGVQGDEKLFF.